A selection of T cell receptor beta chains follows, all from one sample in a study of beta chain features in type 1 diabetes. Only in-frame clones appear in the TCRdb table, and some are missing; sequencing was by immunoSEQ multiplex PCR. The sample has 330,000 or so clones; around a fifth are singletons. The sequencing input was naive CD4+ T cells from blood. The origin of the receptors is a woman between 18 and 29 years old in good health. Each CDR3 is given with its conserved first and last residue. The order of the fields is CDR3 length, V gene, J gene, clone size, D gene, CDR3 protein, CDR3 DNA. The D gene is left open where the match is weak. Size tells how often a clone was seen (once, few, many) or the class of an expanded clone, and some rows leave it out.

14	TRBV5-1	TRBJ1-5	.	TRBD1	CASSTGTGNQPQHF	TGCGCCAGCAGCACCGGGACAGGGAACCAGCCCCAGCATTTT
14	TRBV18	TRBJ2-3	.	.	CASSPPSRTDTQYF	TGTGCCAGCTCACCACCGTCCCGTACAGATACGCAGTATTTT
13	TRBV4-2	TRBJ2-3	.	.	CASSQEAADTQYF	TGTGCCAGCAGCCAAGAGGCGGCAGATACGCAGTATTTT
15	TRBV7-9	TRBJ1-1	few	TRBD1	CASSLAGTGNTEAFF	TGTGCCAGCAGCTTAGCAGGGACAGGGAACACTGAAGCTTTCTTT
14	TRBV18	TRBJ2-7	few	TRBD1	CASSPETGVYEQYF	TGTGCCAGCTCACCCGAGACAGGGGTGTACGAGCAGTACTTC
14	TRBV30	TRBJ1-1	.	.	CARLGGQMNTEAFF	TGTGCCCGATTAGGCGGACAGATGAACACTGAAGCTTTCTTT
17	TRBV4-1	TRBJ2-2	.	TRBD2	CASSQGPGTRATGELFF	TGCGCCAGCAGCCAAGGCCCCGGGACTAGGGCCACCGGGGAGCTGTTTTTT
14	TRBV18	TRBJ2-7	.	.	CASSPPKGINEQYF	TGTGCCAGCTCACCACCTAAGGGGATCAACGAGCAGTACTTC
13	TRBV29-1	TRBJ1-4	.	TRBD1	CSAVRGRGEKLFF	TGCAGCGCGGTTAGGGGGCGTGGAGAAAAACTGTTTTTT
14	TRBV28	TRBJ1-4	few	TRBD1	CASSLGQGLGKLFF	TGTGCCAGCAGTTTAGGACAGGGGCTAGGAAAACTGTTTTTT
12	TRBV19	TRBJ1-1	.	.	CASSPGRTEAFF	TGTGCCAGTAGCCCGGGGAGAACTGAAGCTTTCTTT
12	TRBV7-3	TRBJ2-3	.	.	CASSVTGDTQYF	TGTGCCAGCAGCGTGACAGGAGATACGCAGTATTTT
15	TRBV30	TRBJ2-6	.	TRBD1	CAWSKGAAGANVLTF	TGTGCCTGGAGTAAGGGGGCCGCCGGGGCCAACGTCCTGACTTTC
17	TRBV28	TRBJ2-4	.	.	CASSSPGLRGAKNIQYF	TGTGCCAGCAGTTCACCGGGACTTAGAGGAGCCAAAAACATTCAGTACTTC
14	TRBV5-6	TRBJ2-7	.	.	CASSLRRSSYEQYF	TGTGCCAGCAGCTTGAGGAGGTCATCCTACGAGCAGTACTTC
14	TRBV6-6	TRBJ1-1	.	TRBD1	CASSLQGEGTEAFF	TGTGCCAGCAGTCTACAGGGGGAAGGGACTGAAGCTTTCTTT
13	TRBV9	TRBJ2-7	.	.	CASSVDGRGEQYF	TGTGCCAGCAGCGTAGACGGCAGAGGCGAGCAGTACTTC
13	TRBV14	TRBJ1-1	few	.	CASSLGGNTEAFF	TGTGCCAGCAGCCTCGGGGGAAACACTGAAGCTTTCTTT
15	TRBV4-1	TRBJ2-4	.	TRBD1	CASSQPTGSKNIQYF	TGCGCCAGCAGCCAGCCGACAGGGTCCAAAAACATTCAGTACTTC
16	TRBV18	TRBJ1-1	few	TRBD1	CASSLRTGGSATEAFF	TGTGCCAGCTCCCTTAGGACAGGGGGCTCAGCCACTGAAGCTTTCTTT
13	TRBV9	TRBJ2-5	few	.	CASSLSGQETQYF	TGTGCCAGCAGCCTGAGCGGGCAAGAGACCCAGTACTTC
15	TRBV6-6	TRBJ2-3	.	.	CASSAGGIPTDTQYF	TGTGCCAGCAGTGCAGGAGGGATCCCCACAGATACGCAGTATTTT
15	TRBV15	TRBJ1-4	.	.	CATSRDLGTNEKLFF	TGTGCCACCAGCAGAGATTTGGGCACTAATGAAAAACTGTTTTTT
13	TRBV27	TRBJ1-2	.	.	CASSLGRGYGYTF	TGTGCCAGCAGTTTAGGCAGGGGATACGGCTACACCTTC
15	TRBV5-1	TRBJ1-5	.	.	CASSLGQGRNQPQHF	TGCGCCAGCAGCTTGGGGCAGGGAAGGAATCAGCCCCAGCATTTT
17	TRBV11-1	TRBJ2-5	few	TRBD1	CASSLLAGQGAGETQYF	TGTGCCAGCAGCTTACTCGCGGGACAGGGGGCAGGGGAGACCCAGTACTTC
15	TRBV9	TRBJ2-5	few	.	CASSALRGGQETQYF	TGTGCCAGCAGCGCCCTTAGGGGCGGCCAAGAGACCCAGTACTTC
15	TRBV11-2	TRBJ1-2	.	.	CASSLNPGQYYGYTF	TGTGCCAGCAGCTTAAATCCCGGACAGTACTATGGCTACACCTTC
13	TRBV7-6	TRBJ1-1	.	.	CASSLQDNTEAFF	TGTGCCAGCAGCTTACAGGATAACACTGAAGCTTTCTTT
16	TRBV29-1	TRBJ2-2	few	TRBD1	CSAVPGQGSSTGELFF	TGCAGCGCCGTACCGGGACAGGGGTCGAGCACCGGGGAGCTGTTTTTT
16	TRBV27	TRBJ1-2	few	TRBD1	CASSRRIGQGLYGYTF	TGTGCCAGCAGCCGCAGGATAGGACAGGGACTCTATGGCTACACCTTC
12	TRBV18	TRBJ2-3	.	.	CASSPIGDTQYF	TGTGCCAGCTCACCCATCGGAGATACGCAGTATTTT
15	TRBV7-2	TRBJ2-5	few	.	CASSLGGWYQETQYF	TGTGCCAGCAGCTTAGGCGGGTGGTACCAAGAGACCCAGTACTTC
14	TRBV9	TRBJ1-1	few	.	CASSRLRVRTEAFF	TGTGCCAGCAGCCGACTCAGGGTGAGAACTGAAGCTTTCTTT
14	TRBV2	TRBJ2-2	.	.	CASSGGSGTGELFF	TGTGCCAGCAGTGGTGGGTCGGGCACCGGGGAGCTGTTTTTT
12	TRBV7-2	TRBJ1-6	few	.	CASSFRNSPLHF	TGTGCCAGCAGCTTTCGGAATTCACCCCTCCACTTT
12	TRBV5-4	TRBJ2-5	few	.	CASSPGGETQYF	TGTGCCAGCAGCCCAGGGGGGGAGACCCAGTACTTC
18	TRBV25-1	TRBJ2-6	few	.	CASSGLDHRAAGANVLTF	TGTGCCAGCAGTGGGTTGGATCACAGGGCAGCTGGGGCCAACGTCCTGACTTTC
13	TRBV5-4	TRBJ1-2	.	.	CASSAGRADGYTF	TGTGCCAGCAGCGCGGGTAGGGCAGATGGCTACACCTTC
13	TRBV29-1	TRBJ1-1	.	.	CSVARTENTEAFF	TGCAGCGTTGCCCGGACAGAGAACACTGAAGCTTTCTTT
14	TRBV6-5	TRBJ2-2	few	.	CASSYSGVTGELFF	TGTGCCAGCAGTTACTCCGGGGTCACCGGGGAGCTGTTTTTT
16	TRBV21-1	TRBJ2-1	.	.	CASSKVGLAAYNEQFF	TGTGCCAGCAGCAAAGTTGGACTAGCGGCGTACAATGAGCAGTTCTTC
14	TRBV19	TRBJ1-5	.	TRBD1	CASTSGTGGQPQHF	TGTGCCAGTACCTCCGGGACAGGGGGGCAGCCCCAGCATTTT
17	TRBV4-3	TRBJ2-3	.	TRBD2	CASSQATSGTSTDTQYF	TGCGCCAGCAGCCAAGCGACTAGCGGTACGAGCACAGATACGCAGTATTTT
15	TRBV7-2	TRBJ2-5	.	TRBD1	CASSFFRGLRETQYF	TGTGCCAGCAGCTTCTTCAGGGGGCTTCGGGAGACCCAGTACTTC
14	TRBV5-6	TRBJ2-3	.	TRBD2	CASSFPAGEDTQYF	TGTGCCAGCAGCTTCCCAGCGGGAGAAGATACGCAGTATTTT
12	TRBV10-3	TRBJ2-7	.	.	CAISLGQYEQYF	TGTGCCATCAGTTTAGGACAGTACGAGCAGTACTTC
14	TRBV11-3	TRBJ2-2	.	.	CASRRGGGTGELFF	TGTGCCAGCAGGAGGGGTGGAGGGACCGGGGAGCTGTTTTTT
15	TRBV5-1	TRBJ2-1	few	TRBD2	CASSLRLAGHNEQFF	TGCGCCAGCAGCTTGAGGCTAGCGGGCCACAATGAGCAGTTCTTC
13	TRBV7-9	TRBJ2-3	.	.	CASTPPGTDTQYF	TGTGCCAGCACCCCCCCGGGTACAGATACGCAGTATTTT
13	TRBV18	TRBJ2-3	few	.	CASSPPTTDTQYF	TGTGCCAGCTCACCACCGACAACAGATACGCAGTATTTT
15	TRBV7-8	TRBJ2-3	few	.	CASSLGGFNTDTQYF	TGTGCCAGCAGCTTAGGTGGCTTCAACACAGATACGCAGTATTTT
14	TRBV27	TRBJ2-7	few	TRBD1	CASSLGTGEYEQYF	TGTGCCAGCAGCTTGGGGACAGGGGAGTACGAGCAGTACTTC
19	TRBV2	TRBJ2-5	few	TRBD2	CASRRDTGTSGRFQETQYF	TGTGCCAGCAGGAGGGACACAGGGACTAGCGGGAGATTCCAAGAGACCCAGTACTTC
15	TRBV28	TRBJ1-2	few	TRBD1	CASSLGGQGNYGYTF	TGTGCCAGCAGTTTGGGGGGACAGGGGAACTATGGCTACACCTTC
14	TRBV19	TRBJ2-3	few	.	CASSMSRRADTQYF	TGTGCCAGTAGTATGTCCAGACGGGCAGATACGCAGTATTTT
11	TRBV20-1	TRBJ2-7	few	TRBD1	CSGTGGYEQYF	TGCAGTGGGACAGGGGGGTACGAGCAGTACTTC
13	TRBV7-9	TRBJ1-5	few	.	CASSSGVRMPQHF	TGTGCCAGCAGCTCGGGAGTGCGAATGCCCCAGCATTTT
19	TRBV4-1	TRBJ2-2	.	.	CASSPGQLHLQFNTGELFF	TGCGCCAGCAGCCCCGGACAGCTTCACCTCCAGTTTAACACCGGGGAGCTGTTTTTT
13	TRBV6-5	TRBJ1-1	few	TRBD1	CASTSGDRARAFF	TGTGCCAGCACCTCCGGTGACAGGGCTAGGGCTTTCTTT